The source of this T cell receptor beta chain is a study of cytomegalovirus exposure and HLA in healthy donors. The PCR employed 60 Vbeta primers together with 13 Jbeta primers. TCRdb keeps only in-frame clones here, not all; method: immunoSEQ multiplex PCR. The table records some 190,000 clones, roughly 74% of them present only once. The CDR3 extends over 14 amino acids. V lost 6 bases and J 2 bases, leaving 12 bases between the germline ends. Germline V CDR1 and CDR2: ENHRY, SYGVKD. The receptor was isolated from a female donor in good health and CMV-seronegative. Sequencing input: PBMCs. V gene TRBV10-3 combines with J gene TRBJ2-3, with D possibly TRBD2 on 5 matching bases. The CDR3 DNA follows: TGTGCCATCAGACTCCGGGATAACACAGATACGCAGTATTTT. It translates to CAIRLRDNTDTQYF.